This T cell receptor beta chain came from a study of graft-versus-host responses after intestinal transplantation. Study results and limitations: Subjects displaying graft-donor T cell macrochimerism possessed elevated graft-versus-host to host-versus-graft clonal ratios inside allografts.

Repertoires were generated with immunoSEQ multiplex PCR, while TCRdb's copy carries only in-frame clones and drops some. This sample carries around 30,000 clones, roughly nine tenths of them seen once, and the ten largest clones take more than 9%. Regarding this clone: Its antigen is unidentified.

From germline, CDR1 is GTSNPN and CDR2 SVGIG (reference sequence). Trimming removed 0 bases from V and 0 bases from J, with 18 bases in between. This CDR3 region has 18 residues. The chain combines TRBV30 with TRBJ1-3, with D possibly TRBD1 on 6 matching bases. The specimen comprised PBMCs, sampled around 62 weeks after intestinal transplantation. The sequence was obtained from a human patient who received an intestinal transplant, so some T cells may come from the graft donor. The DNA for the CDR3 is TGTGCCTGGAGTGTCTCTCTCTACAGGGCTCTCTCTGGAAACACCATATATTTT. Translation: CAWSVSLYRALSGNTIYF.